These T cell receptor beta chains were read from a single sample in a study of T-cell memory formation after mild COVID-19. In TCRdb, the 5' RACE reads were re-called with MiXCR into one record per CDR3 protein. The sample shows over 400,000 distinct CDR3 sequences, 20% to 30% of them seen only once. Sequencing was done on a sample of PBMCs or a T cell subset sorted from them (not recorded which). The receptors derive from an adult woman who had mild COVID-19 (a few samples of this study predate the infection). Cell type and time point are not known. Each CDR3 is given with its conserved first and last residue. A D gene is named only where the DNA matches it firmly. Size values are once, few and many counts, or a class for expanded clones, and some rows have none.

d_call	v_call	j_call	clone_size	cdr3_aa	cdr3_nt
.	TRBV29-1	TRBJ2-7	.	CSVQYNTYEQYF	TGCAGCGTTCAGTATAATACCTACGAGCAGTACTTC
.	TRBV20-1	TRBJ2-7	few	CSAVTGRSYEQYF	TGCAGTGCAGTCACAGGGAGATCCTACGAGCAGTACTTC
TRBD2	TRBV18	TRBJ2-1	.	CASSPGGSLSYNEQFF	TGTGCCAGCTCACCCGGCGGGAGTCTTTCGTACAATGAGCAGTTCTTC
.	TRBV24-1	TRBJ2-7	few	CATSDLDGYEQYF	TGTGCCACCAGTGATTTAGACGGCTACGAGCAGTACTTC
.	TRBV30	TRBJ1-1	.	CAWSSGADTEAFF	TGTGCCTGGAGTTCGGGGGCGGACACTGAAGCTTTCTTT
.	TRBV4-3	TRBJ2-7	few	CASSQEQGGPSGYEQYF	TGCGCCAGCAGCCAAGAACAGGGCGGGCCTAGCGGCTACGAGCAGTACTTC
.	TRBV19	TRBJ1-1	once	CATSFSTEAFF	TGTGCCACTTCCTTTTCCACTGAAGCTTTCTTT
.	TRBV24-1	TRBJ2-1	few	CATSDPPRGAHEQFF	TGTGCCACCAGTGATCCCCCACGGGGGGCTCATGAGCAGTTCTTC
TRBD1	TRBV5-1	TRBJ2-7	.	CASSPRPDRTYEQYF	TGCGCCAGCAGCCCCCGCCCGGACAGGACCTACGAGCAGTACTTC
.	TRBV12-3/TRBV12-4	TRBJ2-7	.	CASSPTSHEQYF	TGTGCCAGCAGTCCTACTTCTCACGAGCAGTACTTC
.	TRBV6-6	TRBJ1-2	.	CATYPAGPSLEGYTF	TGTGCCACTTATCCGGCAGGCCCCTCTTTGGAAGGCTACACCTTC
.	TRBV29-1	TRBJ1-2	.	CSARENYGYTF	TGCAGCGCTAGGGAGAACTATGGCTACACCTTC
.	TRBV20-1	TRBJ2-1	.	CSASPSNRAGQFF	TGCAGTGCTAGCCCTAGTAACAGGGCGGGGCAGTTCTTC
.	TRBV12-3/TRBV12-4	TRBJ1-1	many	CASRSYRLGHREDTEAFF	TGTGCCAGCAGATCGTATAGGTTGGGACACCGGGAAGACACTGAAGCTTTCTTT